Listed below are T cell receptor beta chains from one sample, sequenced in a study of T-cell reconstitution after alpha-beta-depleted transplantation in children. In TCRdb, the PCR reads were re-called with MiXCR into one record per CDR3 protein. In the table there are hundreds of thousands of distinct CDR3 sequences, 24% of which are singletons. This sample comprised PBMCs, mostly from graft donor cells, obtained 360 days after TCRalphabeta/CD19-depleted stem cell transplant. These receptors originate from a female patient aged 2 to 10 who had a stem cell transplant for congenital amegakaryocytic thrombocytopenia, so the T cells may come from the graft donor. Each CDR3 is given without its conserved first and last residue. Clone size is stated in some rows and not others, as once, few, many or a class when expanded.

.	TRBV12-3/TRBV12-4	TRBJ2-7	ASSLGSPWEEQY
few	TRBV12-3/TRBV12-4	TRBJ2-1	ASRPPPGLTYNEQF
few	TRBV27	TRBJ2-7	ASSLLRGGAREQY
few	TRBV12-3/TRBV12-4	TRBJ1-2	ASSRDRASFYGYT
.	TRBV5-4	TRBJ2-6	ASSRGQDMSGANVLT
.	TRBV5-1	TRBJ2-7	ASRGAYEQY
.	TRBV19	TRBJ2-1	ASSIFGSYDYNEQF
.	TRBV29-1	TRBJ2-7	SVFADYEQY
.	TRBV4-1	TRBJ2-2	ASSQEGHHGTSGRYTTGELF
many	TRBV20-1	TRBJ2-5	SGGVQETQY
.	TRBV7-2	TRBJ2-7	ASSLKYEQY
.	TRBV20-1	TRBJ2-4	SASYWDRVSQY
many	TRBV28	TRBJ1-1	ASSGSRREAF
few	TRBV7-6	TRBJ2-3	ASSLSGLNTDTQY
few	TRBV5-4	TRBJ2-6	ASSLEYIGLASAANVLT
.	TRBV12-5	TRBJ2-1	ASGFLSGTSGFRSYNEQF
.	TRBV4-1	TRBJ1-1	ASSHSRETQSEAF
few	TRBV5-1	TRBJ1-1	ASSLAFITPLVF
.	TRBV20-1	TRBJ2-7	SARLEQQY
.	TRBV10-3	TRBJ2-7	AISDTGRGSSYEQY